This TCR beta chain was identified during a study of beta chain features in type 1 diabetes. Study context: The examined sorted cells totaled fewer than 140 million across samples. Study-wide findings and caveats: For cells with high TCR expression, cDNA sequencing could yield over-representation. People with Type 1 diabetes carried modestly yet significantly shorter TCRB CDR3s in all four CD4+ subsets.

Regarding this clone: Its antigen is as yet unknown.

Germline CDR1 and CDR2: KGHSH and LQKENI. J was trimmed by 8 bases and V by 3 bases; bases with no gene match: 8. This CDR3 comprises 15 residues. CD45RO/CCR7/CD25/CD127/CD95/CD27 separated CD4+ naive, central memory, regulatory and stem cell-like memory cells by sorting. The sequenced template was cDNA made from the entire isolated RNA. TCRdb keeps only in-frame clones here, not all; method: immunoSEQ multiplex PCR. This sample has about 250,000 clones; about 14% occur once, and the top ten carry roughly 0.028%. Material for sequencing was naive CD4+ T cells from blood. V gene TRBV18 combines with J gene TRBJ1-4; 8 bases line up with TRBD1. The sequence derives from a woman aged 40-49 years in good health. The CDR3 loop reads CASSPMPGGSEKLFF. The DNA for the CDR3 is TGTGCCAGCTCACCTATGCCAGGGGGCTCGGAAAAACTGTTTTTT.